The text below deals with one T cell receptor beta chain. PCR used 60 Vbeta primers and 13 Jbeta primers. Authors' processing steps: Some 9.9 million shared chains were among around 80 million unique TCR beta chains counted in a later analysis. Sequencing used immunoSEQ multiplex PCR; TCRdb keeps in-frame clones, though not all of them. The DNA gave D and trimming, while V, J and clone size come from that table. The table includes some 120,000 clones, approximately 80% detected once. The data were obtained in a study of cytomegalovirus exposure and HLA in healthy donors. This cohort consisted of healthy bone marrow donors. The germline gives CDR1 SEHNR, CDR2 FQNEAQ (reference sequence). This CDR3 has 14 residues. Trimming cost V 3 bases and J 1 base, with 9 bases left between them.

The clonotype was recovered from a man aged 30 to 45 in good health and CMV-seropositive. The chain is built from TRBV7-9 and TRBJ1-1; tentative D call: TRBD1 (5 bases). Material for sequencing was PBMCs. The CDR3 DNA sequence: TGTGCCAGCAGCTTCCCGGGGGAGAACACTGAAGCTTTCTTT. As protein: CASSFPGENTEAFF. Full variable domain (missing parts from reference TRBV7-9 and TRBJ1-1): DTGVSQNPRHKITKRGQNVTFRCDPISEHNRLYWYRQTLGQGPEFLTYFQNEAQLEKSRLLSDRFSAERPKGSFSTLEIQRTEQGDSAMYLCASSFPGENTEAFFGQGTRLTVV.